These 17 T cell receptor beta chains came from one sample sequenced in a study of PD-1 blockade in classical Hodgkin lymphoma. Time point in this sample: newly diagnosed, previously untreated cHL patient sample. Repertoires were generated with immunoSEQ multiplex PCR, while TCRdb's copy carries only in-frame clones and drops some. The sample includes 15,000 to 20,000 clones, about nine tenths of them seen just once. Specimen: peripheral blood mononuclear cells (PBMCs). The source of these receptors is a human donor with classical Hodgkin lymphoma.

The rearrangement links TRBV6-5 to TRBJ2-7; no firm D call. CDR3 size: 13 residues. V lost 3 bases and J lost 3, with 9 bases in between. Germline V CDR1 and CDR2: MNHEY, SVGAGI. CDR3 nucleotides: TGTGCCAGCAGTTATCGGGTAGGCTACGAGCAGTACTTC. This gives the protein CASSYRVGYEQYF.

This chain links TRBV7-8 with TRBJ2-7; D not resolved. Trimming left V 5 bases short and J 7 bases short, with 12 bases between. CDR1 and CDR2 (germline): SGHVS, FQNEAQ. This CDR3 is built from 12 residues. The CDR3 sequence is CASSPTAREQYF. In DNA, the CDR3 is TGTGCCAGCAGCCCGACCGCACGGGAGCAGTACTTC. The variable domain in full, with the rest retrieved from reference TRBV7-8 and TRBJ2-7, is GAGVSQSPRYKVAKRGQDVALRCDPISGHVSLFWYQQALGQGPEFLTYFQNEAQLDKSGLPSDRFFAERPEGSVSTLKIQRTQQEDSAVYLCASSPTAREQYFGPGTRLTVT.

CDR3 sequence: CASSLSREGFTNEKLFF. The CDR3 DNA is TGTGCCAGCAGTTTGTCGAGGGAGGGCTTTACTAATGAAAAACTGTTTTTT. The gene calls are TRBV28 and TRBJ1-4; D is uncertain. Trimming took 3 bases from V and 2 from J, leaving 16 bases between them. The CDR3 sequence is 17 residues long. CDR1 MDHEN and CDR2 SYDVKM come from the germline V gene.

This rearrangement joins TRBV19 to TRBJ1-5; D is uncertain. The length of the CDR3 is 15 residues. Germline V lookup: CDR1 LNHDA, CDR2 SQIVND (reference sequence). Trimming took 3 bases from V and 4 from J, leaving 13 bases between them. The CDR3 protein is CASSIQDGYNQPQHF. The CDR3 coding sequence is TGTGCCAGTAGTATTCAGGACGGATATAATCAGCCCCAGCATTTT.

The CDR3 is CASRNEKLFF. CDR3 DNA sequence: TGTGCCAGCAGGAATGAAAAACTGTTTTTT. The chain couples TRBV28 to TRBJ1-4, with unresolved D. Germline CDR1 MDHEN, CDR2 SYDVKM. Trimming cost V 6 bases and J 5 bases, with 1 base left between them. The CDR3 length is 10 residues.

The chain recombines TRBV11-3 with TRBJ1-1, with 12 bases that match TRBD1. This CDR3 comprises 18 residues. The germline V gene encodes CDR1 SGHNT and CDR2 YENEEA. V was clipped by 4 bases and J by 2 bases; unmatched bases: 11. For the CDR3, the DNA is TGTGCCAGCAGCTCCACCACCTCCGGGACAGGGGGCAACACTGAAGCTTTCTTT. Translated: CASSSTTSGTGGNTEAFF.

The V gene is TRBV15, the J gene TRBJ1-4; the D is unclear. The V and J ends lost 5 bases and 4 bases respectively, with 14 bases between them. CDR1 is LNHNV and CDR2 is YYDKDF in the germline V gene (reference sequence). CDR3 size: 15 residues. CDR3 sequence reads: CATSPRTLGNEKLFF. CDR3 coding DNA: TGTGCCACCAGCCCCCGAACATTGGGTAATGAAAAACTGTTTTTT.

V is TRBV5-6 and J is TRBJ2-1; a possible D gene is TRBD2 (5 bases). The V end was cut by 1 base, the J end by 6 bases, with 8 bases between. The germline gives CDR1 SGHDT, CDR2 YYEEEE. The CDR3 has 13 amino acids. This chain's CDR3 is CASSLPSSNEQFF. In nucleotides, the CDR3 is TGTGCCAGCAGCTTGCCTAGCAGCAATGAGCAGTTCTTC.

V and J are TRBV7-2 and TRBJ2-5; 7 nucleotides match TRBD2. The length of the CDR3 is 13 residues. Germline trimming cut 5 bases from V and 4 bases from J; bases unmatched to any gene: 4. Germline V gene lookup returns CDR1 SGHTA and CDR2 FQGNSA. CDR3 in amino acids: CASSPREAETQYF. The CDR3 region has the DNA TGTGCCAGCAGCCCTCGGGAGGCAGAGACCCAGTACTTC.

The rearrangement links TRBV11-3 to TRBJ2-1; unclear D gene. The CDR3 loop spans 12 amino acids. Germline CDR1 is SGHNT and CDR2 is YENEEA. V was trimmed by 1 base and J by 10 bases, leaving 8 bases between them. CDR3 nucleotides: TGTGCCAGCAGCTTAGGACCTCGAGAGCAGTTCTTC. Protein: CASSLGPREQFF.

CDR3 in amino acids: CASSYSGPDTQYF. The CDR3 DNA sequence: TGTGCCAGCAGTTACTCTGGGCCAGATACGCAGTATTTT. The chain joins TRBV6-5 to TRBJ2-3; D is ambiguous. The ends were cut back, 0 bases at V and 4 bases at J, with 5 bases in the middle. Germline CDR1 MNHEY, CDR2 SVGAGI. The CDR3 totals 13 residues.

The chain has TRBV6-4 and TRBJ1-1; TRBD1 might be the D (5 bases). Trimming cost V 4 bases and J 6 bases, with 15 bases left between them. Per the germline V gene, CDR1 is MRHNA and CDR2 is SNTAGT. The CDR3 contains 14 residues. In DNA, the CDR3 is TGTGCCAGCAGTGTCCCAGGGCTCGAACCTGAAGCTTTCTTT. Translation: CASSVPGLEPEAFF.

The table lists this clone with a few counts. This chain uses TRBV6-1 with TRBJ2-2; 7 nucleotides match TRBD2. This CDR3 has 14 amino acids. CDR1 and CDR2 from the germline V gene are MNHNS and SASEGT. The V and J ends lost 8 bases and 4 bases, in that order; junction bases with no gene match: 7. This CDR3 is CASGRGEATGELFF. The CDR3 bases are TGTGCCAGCGGTCGGGGGGAAGCCACCGGGGAGCTGTTTTTT.

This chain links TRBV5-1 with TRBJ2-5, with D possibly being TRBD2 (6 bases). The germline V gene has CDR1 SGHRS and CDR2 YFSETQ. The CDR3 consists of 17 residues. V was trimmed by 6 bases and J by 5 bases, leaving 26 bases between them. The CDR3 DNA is TGCGCCAGCACCGTTTACAAGGGACTCACATCCACTGAGACCCAGTACTTC. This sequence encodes CASTVYKGLTSTETQYF.

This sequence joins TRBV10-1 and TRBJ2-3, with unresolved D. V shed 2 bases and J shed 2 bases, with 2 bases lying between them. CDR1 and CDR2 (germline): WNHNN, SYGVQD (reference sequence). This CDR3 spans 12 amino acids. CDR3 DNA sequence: TGCGCCAGCAGTGAGCACACAGATACGCAGTATTTT. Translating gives CASSEHTDTQYF.

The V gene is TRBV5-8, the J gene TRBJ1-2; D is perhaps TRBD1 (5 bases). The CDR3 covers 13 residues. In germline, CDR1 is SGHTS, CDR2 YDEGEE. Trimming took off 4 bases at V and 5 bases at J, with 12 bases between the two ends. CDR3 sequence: CASSGTGPYGYTF. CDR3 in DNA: TGTGCCAGCAGCGGGACGGGACCTTATGGCTACACCTTC.

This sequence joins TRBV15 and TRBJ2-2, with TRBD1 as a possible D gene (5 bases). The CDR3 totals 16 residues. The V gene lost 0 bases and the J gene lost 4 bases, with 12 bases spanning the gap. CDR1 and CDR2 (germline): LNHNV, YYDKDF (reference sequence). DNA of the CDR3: TGTGCCACCAGCAGAGAGGACACCTCGAGCACCGGGGAGCTGTTTTTT. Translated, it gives CATSREDTSSTGELFF. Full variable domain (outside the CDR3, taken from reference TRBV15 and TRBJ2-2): DAMVIQNPRYQVTQFGKPVTLSCSQTLNHNVMYWYQQKSSQAPKLLFHYYDKDFNNEADTPDNFQSRRPNTSFCFLDIRSPGLGDTAMYLCATSREDTSSTGELFFGEGSRLTVL.